This T cell receptor (beta chain) was observed in a study of radiation and T cells in renal cell carcinoma. The study, taken as a whole, reports: From baseline, blood top tumor clonotypes peaked at 2 weeks post-radiation.

Comments on this clone: Its specificity is not known.

The data were produced by immunoSEQ multiplex PCR, yet TCRdb's version contains in-frame clones alone and is incomplete. The sample consists of about 130,000 clones, 81% of them appearing once. Time point in this sample: blood 2 weeks post-SBRT. Treatment defined: 15 Gy SBRT to primary tumor, nephrectomy 4 weeks later. Radiation-treated patients gave blood at baseline, week 2 and week 4. The germline CDR1 and CDR2 sequences are SNHLY and FYNNEI. Trimming took 5 bases from V and 5 from J, leaving 9 bases between them. The CDR3 contains 12 residues. The rearrangement uses TRBV2 and TRBJ2-5; D not resolved. The clonotype comes from a man in his forties or fifties with renal cell carcinoma. The sample here was blood, taken from a patient whose treatment included radiotherapy and nephrectomy. The DNA of the CDR3 is TGTGCCAGCAGTCGGCAGTCGGAGACCCAGTACTTC. It encodes CASSRQSETQYF.